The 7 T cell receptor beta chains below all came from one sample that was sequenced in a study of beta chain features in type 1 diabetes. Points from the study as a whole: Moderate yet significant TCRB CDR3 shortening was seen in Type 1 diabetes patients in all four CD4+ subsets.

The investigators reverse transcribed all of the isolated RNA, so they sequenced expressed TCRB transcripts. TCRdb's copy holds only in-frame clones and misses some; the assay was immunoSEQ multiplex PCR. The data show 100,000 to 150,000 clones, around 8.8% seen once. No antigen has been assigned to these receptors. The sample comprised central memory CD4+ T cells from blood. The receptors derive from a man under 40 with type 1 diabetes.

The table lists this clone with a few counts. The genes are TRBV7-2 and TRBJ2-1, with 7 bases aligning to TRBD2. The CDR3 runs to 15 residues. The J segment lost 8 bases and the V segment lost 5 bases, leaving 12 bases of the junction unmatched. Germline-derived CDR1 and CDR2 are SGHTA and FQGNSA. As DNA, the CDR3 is TGTGCCAGCAGCCCTCCCGCGGGGGTGGGCGATGAGCAGTTCTTC. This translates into CASSPPAGVGDEQFF.

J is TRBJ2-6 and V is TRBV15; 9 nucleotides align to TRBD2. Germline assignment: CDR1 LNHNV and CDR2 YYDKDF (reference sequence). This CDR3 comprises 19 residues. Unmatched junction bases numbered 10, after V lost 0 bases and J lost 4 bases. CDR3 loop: CATSRDQGGGAQGANVLTF. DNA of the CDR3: TGTGCCACCAGCAGAGATCAGGGCGGGGGGGCGCAAGGGGCCAACGTCCTGACTTTC.

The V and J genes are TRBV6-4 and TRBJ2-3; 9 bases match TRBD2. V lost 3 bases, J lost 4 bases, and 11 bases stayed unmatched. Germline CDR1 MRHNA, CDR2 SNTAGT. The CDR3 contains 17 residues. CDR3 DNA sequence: TGTGCCAGCAGTGAAAATCCCGCGGGGGGGCTACCAGATACGCAGTATTTT. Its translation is CASSENPAGGLPDTQYF.

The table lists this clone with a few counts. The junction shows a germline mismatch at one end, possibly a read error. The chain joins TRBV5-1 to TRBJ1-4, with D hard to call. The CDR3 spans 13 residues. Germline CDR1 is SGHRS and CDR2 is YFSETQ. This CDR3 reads CASSLGEDEKLFF. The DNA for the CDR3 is TGCGCCAGCAGTTTGGGCGAGGATGAAAAACTGTTTTTT.

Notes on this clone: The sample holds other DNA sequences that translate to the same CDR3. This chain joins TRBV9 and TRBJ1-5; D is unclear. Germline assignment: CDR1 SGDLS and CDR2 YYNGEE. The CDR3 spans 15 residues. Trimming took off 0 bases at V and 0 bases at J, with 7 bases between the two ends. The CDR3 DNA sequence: TGTGCCAGCAGCGTAGGCGGTAATAGCAATCAGCCCCAGCATTTT. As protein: CASSVGGNSNQPQHF.

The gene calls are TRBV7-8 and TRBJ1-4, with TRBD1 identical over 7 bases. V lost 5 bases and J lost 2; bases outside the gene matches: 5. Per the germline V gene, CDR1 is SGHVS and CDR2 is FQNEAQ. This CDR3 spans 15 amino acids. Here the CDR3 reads CASSKNRGTNEKLFF. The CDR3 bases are TGTGCCAGCAGCAAAAACAGGGGCACTAATGAAAAACTGTTTTTT.

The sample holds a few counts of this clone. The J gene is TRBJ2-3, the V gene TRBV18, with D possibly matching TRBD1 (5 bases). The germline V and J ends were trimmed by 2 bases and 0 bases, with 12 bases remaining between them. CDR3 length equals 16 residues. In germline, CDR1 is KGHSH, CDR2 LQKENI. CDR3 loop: CASSPAGLSSTDTQYF. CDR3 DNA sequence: TGTGCCAGCTCACCAGCAGGGTTATCTAGCACAGATACGCAGTATTTT.